These 9 T cell receptor beta chains were all obtained from the same sample, sequenced in a study of T cell changes during pregnancy in multiple sclerosis. Some clones are missing from TCRdb's copy, which holds only in-frame ones; the method was immunoSEQ multiplex PCR. In the table there are under 60,000 clones, over 80% of which are singletons. The specimen comprised CD4+ T cells from peripheral blood mononuclear cells, sampled in the third trimester of pregnancy. These receptors all stem from a female donor with multiple sclerosis, enrolled in a pregnancy study.

V gene TRBV5-4 combines with J gene TRBJ2-3; D perhaps matches TRBD2 (7 bases). Trimming stripped 6 bases from V and 2 bases from J, with 19 bases between. CDR3 length equals 16 residues. CDR1 is SGHNT and CDR2 is YYREEE in the germline V gene (reference sequence). The CDR3 region is CASTRGGGTFTDTQYF. The DNA of the CDR3 is TGTGCCAGCACCCGGGGAGGGGGGACATTCACAGATACGCAGTATTTT.

In DNA form, the CDR3 reads TGTGCCAGCAAACTAGCGGGGGTCACCGGGGAGCTGTTTTTT. It specifies CASKLAGVTGELFF. The gene calls are TRBV6-5 and TRBJ2-2, with 11 bases that match TRBD2. This CDR3 spans 14 amino acids. CDR1 and CDR2 from the germline V gene are MNHEY and SVGAGI. With V trimmed by 7 bases and J by 4 bases, 2 bases remained unmatched.

The chain is built from TRBV19 and TRBJ2-1; 8 bases line up with TRBD2. This CDR3 has 16 residues. The V and J ends lost 6 bases and 3 bases, in that order; junction bases with no gene match: 10. Germline V CDR1 and CDR2: LNHDA, SQIVND (reference sequence). CDR3 in amino acids: CASRERGGSVYNEQFF. The CDR3, as DNA: TGTGCCAGTAGGGAGCGCGGGGGGTCAGTCTACAATGAGCAGTTCTTC.

This chain links TRBV7-6 with TRBJ2-2; TRBD1 agrees at 7 bases. The CDR3 extends over 15 amino acids. The trim removed 5 bases at V and 6 bases at J, leaving 9 bases unmatched. The germline V gene has CDR1 SGHVS and CDR2 FNYEAQ. The chain's CDR3 is CASSVRPQGAGELFF. The DNA of the CDR3 is TGTGCCAGCAGCGTTAGACCTCAGGGGGCCGGGGAGCTGTTTTTT.

This rearrangement joins TRBV6-5 to TRBJ2-7, with 8 bases lining up with TRBD1. The V gene's germline CDR1 is MNHEY and CDR2 SVGAGI. V lost 5 bases to trimming and J lost 2 bases; unmatched junction nucleotides: 8. The CDR3 totals 15 residues. The CDR3, as DNA: TGTGCCAGCAGTCCATCCCCGGGACAGGCCTACGAGCAGTACTTC. As protein: CASSPSPGQAYEQYF.

This clone was seen a single time. This sequence joins TRBV6-5 and TRBJ2-2; D may be TRBD1 (8 bases). Trimming removed 6 bases from V and 10 bases from J, with 21 bases in between. The CDR3 consists of 15 residues. Germline-derived CDR1 and CDR2 are MNHEY and SVGAGI. This CDR3 is CASRGRDRSGKELFF. CDR3 DNA: TGTGCCAGCAGGGGCAGGGACAGGAGCGGGAAGGAGCTGTTTTTT.

The J gene is TRBJ1-2, the V gene TRBV5-6; 7 bases match TRBD1. Germline V gene sequence: CDR1 SGHDT, CDR2 YYEEEE. The CDR3 contains 13 residues. Unmatched junction bases numbered 5, after V lost 2 bases and J lost 7 bases. Written as DNA, the CDR3 is TGTGCCAGCAGCTTATACGGGACAGCTGGCTACACCTTC. Its translation: CASSLYGTAGYTF.

The V gene is TRBV7-3, the J gene TRBJ2-1; 9 bases line up with TRBD2. Germline CDR1 is SGHTA and CDR2 is FQGTGA. This CDR3 spans 17 amino acids. V shed 5 bases and J 8 bases; nucleotides not matched to a gene: 16. This chain's CDR3 is CASSPTPRAGGGDEQFF. In nucleotides, the CDR3 is TGTGCCAGCAGCCCCACTCCACGAGCGGGAGGTGGGGATGAGCAGTTCTTC.

J is TRBJ1-6 and V is TRBV6-5; possibly TRBD1 for D (6 bases). CDR3 length: 15 residues. Trimming took 6 bases from V and 4 from J, leaving 13 bases between them. Germline V gene lookup returns CDR1 MNHEY and CDR2 SVGAGI. The CDR3 DNA reads TGTGCCAGCAGAGCATTGACAGGTTATAATTCACCCCTCCACTTT. It codes for CASRALTGYNSPLHF.